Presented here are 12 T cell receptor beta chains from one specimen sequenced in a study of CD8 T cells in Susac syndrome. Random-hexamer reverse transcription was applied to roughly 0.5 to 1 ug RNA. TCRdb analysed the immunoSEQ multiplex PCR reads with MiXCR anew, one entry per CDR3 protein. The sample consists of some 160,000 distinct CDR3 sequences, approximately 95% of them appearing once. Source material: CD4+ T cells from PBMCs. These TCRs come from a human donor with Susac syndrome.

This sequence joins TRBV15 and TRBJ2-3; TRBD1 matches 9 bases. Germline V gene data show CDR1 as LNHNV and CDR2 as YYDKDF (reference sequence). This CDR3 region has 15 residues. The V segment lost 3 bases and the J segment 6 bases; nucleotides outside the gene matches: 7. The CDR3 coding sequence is TGTGCCACCAGCAGCCGGGACAGGGAGATGGATACGCAGTATTTT. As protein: CATSSRDREMDTQYF.

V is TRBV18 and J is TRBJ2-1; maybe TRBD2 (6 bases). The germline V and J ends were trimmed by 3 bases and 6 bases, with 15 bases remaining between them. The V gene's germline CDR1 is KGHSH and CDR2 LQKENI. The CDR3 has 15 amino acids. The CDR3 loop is CASSPSAGKLNEQFF. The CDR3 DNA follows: TGTGCCAGCTCACCGTCTGCGGGGAAACTCAATGAGCAGTTCTTC.

In DNA, the CDR3 is TGTGCCAGCAGTTATTGGGGTAGCGAGCAGTACTTC. Translation: CASSYWGSEQYF. This sequence joins TRBV6-2 or TRBV6-3 and TRBJ2-7; no definite D call. The CDR3 spans 12 residues. V was cut by 3 bases and J by 6 bases, with 9 bases left in between. CDR1 is MNHEY, CDR2 SVGEGT, per germline.

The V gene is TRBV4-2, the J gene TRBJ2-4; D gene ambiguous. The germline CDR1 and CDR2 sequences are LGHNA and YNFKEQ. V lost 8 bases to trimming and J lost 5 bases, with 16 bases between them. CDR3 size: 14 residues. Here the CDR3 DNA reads TGTGCCAGCGCCCAATCCCTTGGGGAAAACATTCAGTACTTC. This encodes CASAQSLGENIQYF.

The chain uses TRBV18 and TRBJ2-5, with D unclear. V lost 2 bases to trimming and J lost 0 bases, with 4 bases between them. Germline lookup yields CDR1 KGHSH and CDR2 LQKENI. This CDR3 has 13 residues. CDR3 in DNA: TGTGCCAGCTCACCAAAGTACCAAGAGACCCAGTACTTC. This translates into CASSPKYQETQYF. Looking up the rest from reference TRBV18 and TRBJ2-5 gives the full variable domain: NAGVMQNPRHLVRRRGQEARLRCSPMKGHSHVYWYRQLPEEGLKFMVYLQKENIIDESGMPKERFSAEFPKEGPSILRIQQVVRGDSAAYFCASSPKYQETQYFGPGTRLLVL.

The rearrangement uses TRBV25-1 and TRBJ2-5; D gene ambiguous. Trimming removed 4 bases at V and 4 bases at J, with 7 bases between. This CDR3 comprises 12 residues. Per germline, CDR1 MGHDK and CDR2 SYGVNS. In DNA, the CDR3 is TGTGCCAGCAGTGGGCTCGTAGAGACCCAGTACTTC. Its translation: CASSGLVETQYF.

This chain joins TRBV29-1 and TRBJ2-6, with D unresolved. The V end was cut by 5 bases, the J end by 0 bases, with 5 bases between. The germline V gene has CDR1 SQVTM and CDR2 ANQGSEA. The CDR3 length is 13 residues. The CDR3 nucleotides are TGCAGCGTTCAGAGCTCTGGGGCCAACGTCCTGACTTTC. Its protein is CSVQSSGANVLTF.

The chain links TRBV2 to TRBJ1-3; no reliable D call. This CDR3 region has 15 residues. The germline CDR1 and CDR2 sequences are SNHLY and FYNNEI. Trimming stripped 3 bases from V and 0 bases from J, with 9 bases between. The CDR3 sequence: CASSETTSSGNTIYF. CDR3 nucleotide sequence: TGTGCCAGCAGTGAGACTACAAGCTCTGGAAACACCATATATTTT.

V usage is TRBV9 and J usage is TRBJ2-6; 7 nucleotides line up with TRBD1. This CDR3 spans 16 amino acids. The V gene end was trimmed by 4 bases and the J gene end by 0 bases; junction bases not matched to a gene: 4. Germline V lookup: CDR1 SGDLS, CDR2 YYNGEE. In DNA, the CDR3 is TGTGCCAGCAGCCCGGGACAGAGCTCTGGGGCCAACGTCCTGACTTTC. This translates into CASSPGQSSGANVLTF.

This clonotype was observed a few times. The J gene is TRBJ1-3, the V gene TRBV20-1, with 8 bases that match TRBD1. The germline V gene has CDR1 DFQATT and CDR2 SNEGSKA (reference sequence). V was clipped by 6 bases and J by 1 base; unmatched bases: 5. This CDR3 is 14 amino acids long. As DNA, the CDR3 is TGCAGTGCGAGAACAGGGGGATCTGGAAACACCATATATTTT. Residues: CSARTGGSGNTIYF.

The CDR3 protein is CSGVNYYGYTF. Written as DNA, the CDR3 is TGCAGTGGGGTTAACTACTATGGCTACACCTTC. The chain recombines TRBV29-1 with TRBJ1-2; no clear D. CDR1 is SQVTM and CDR2 is ANQGSEA in the germline V gene. This CDR3 spans 11 amino acids.

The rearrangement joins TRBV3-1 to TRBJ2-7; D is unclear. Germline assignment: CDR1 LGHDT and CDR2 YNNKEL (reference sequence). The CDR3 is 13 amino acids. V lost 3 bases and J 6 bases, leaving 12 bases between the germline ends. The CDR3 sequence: CASSHPPPSEQYF. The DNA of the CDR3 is TGTGCCAGCAGCCACCCCCCACCATCCGAGCAGTACTTC.